This passage covers 14 T cell receptor beta chains from one sample sequenced in a study of blood T cell repertoires in COVID-19. Sequencing was performed with immunoSEQ multiplex PCR; in TCRdb, only in-frame clones are kept and a portion is missing. The sample includes 300,000 or so clones, 80% to 95% of them seen just once. What was sequenced was peripheral blood. All receptors come from a woman younger than 45 with COVID-19, enrolled during active disease.

The rearrangement uses TRBV29-1 and TRBJ2-7; D unresolved. Trimming shortened V by 0 bases and J by 7 bases, and 4 bases separated the two germline ends. The CDR3 totals 10 residues. Germline V gene data show CDR1 as SQVTM and CDR2 as ANQGSEA. CDR3 coding DNA: TGCAGCGTTGAAGAACAAGAGCAGTACTTC. Translated, it gives CSVEEQEQYF.

The chain joins TRBV18 to TRBJ2-5; TRBD2 agrees at 10 bases. This CDR3 comprises 16 residues. The junction had 10 bases not matched to a gene; V was cut back by 4 bases and J by 5 bases. From germline, CDR1 is KGHSH and CDR2 LQKENI. The CDR3 is CASSRDSSGSFETQYF. The CDR3 DNA reads TGTGCCAGCTCACGGGACTCTAGCGGGAGTTTCGAGACCCAGTACTTC.

This sequence joins TRBV7-2 and TRBJ2-1, with 7 nucleotides matching TRBD2. Trimming cost V 4 bases and J 8 bases; bases outside gene matches: 23. This CDR3 contains 19 residues. Germline V gene lookup returns CDR1 SGHTA and CDR2 FQGNSA. CDR3 amino acids: CASSYPRATLAGDRDEQFF. As DNA, the CDR3 is TGTGCCAGCAGCTACCCCCGGGCCACCTTAGCGGGTGACCGGGATGAGCAGTTCTTC.

The chain recombines TRBV11-3 with TRBJ2-2; 7 bases are shared with TRBD2. The ends lost 4 bases at V and 2 bases at J; junction bases unmatched: 4. This CDR3 contains 15 residues. Germline-derived CDR1 and CDR2 are SGHNT and YENEEA. The CDR3 region is CASSSGRGNTGELFF. The CDR3 region has the DNA TGTGCCAGCAGCTCGGGGAGGGGCAACACCGGGGAGCTGTTTTTT.

The CDR3 protein is CASRGQGNSPLHF. The CDR3 nucleotides read TGTGCCAGCAGAGGACAGGGTAATTCACCCCTCCACTTT. This chain joins TRBV6-5 and TRBJ1-6; 8 bases map to TRBD1. Germline-derived CDR1 and CDR2 are MNHEY and SVGAGI. The CDR3 has 13 amino acids. The junction had 1 base not matched to a gene; V was cut back by 6 bases and J by 6 bases.

The chain is built from TRBV18 and TRBJ1-1, with D possibly matching TRBD1 (6 bases). The germline V and J ends were trimmed by 4 bases and 1 base, with 25 bases remaining between them. The CDR3 contains 19 residues. CDR1 KGHSH and CDR2 LQKENI come from the germline V gene. Written as DNA, the CDR3 is TGTGCCAGCTCACAAATTCAACCGGGACAAGTAAGGGGGAACACTGAAGCTTTCTTT. Encoded protein: CASSQIQPGQVRGNTEAFF.

The chain is built from TRBV7-9 and TRBJ2-2, with TRBD2 matching over 9 bases. The V gene's germline CDR1 is SEHNR and CDR2 FQNEAQ (reference sequence). This CDR3 spans 18 amino acids. V lost 5 bases to trimming and J lost 4 bases; unmatched junction nucleotides: 14. CDR3 sequence reads: CASSTLVGGRAGTGELFF. In DNA form, the CDR3 reads TGTGCCAGCAGCACGCTTGTCGGCGGGAGGGCGGGCACCGGGGAGCTGTTTTTT.

As concerns this clone: One end of the junction does not line up with germline, which may come from a read error. This chain joins TRBV6-5 and TRBJ2-7; 9 bases line up with TRBD2. The CDR3 runs to 13 residues. CDR1 is MNHEY and CDR2 is SVGAGI in the germline V gene. In DNA form, the CDR3 reads TGTGCCGGCAGAGCGAGCGGGAGGTTCGAGCAGTACTTC. Amino acid sequence: CAGRASGRFEQYF.

This chain links TRBV29-1 with TRBJ1-1, with 8 bases identical to TRBD1. The V and J ends lost 5 bases and 4 bases, in that order; junction bases with no gene match: 9. CDR3 size: 14 residues. CDR1 SQVTM and CDR2 ANQGSEA come from the germline V gene. CDR3 residues: CSVTHGTGGTEAFF. The CDR3 nucleotides read TGCAGCGTTACCCATGGAACAGGGGGCACTGAAGCTTTCTTT. The whole variable domain, remainder taken from reference TRBV29-1 and TRBJ1-1, is SAVISQKPSRDICQRGTSLTIQCQVDSQVTMMFWYRQQPGQSLTLIATANQGSEATYESGFVIDKFPISRPNLTFSTLTVSNMSPEDSSIYLCSVTHGTGGTEAFFGQGTRLTVV.

The rearrangement links TRBV2 to TRBJ1-6; unclear D gene. The CDR3 spans 17 residues. The V and J ends lost 2 bases and 0 bases respectively, with 11 bases between them. Germline lookup yields CDR1 SNHLY and CDR2 FYNNEI. The CDR3 spells CASSEFLLSSYNSPLHF. CDR3 DNA sequence: TGTGCCAGCAGTGAATTTTTGCTTAGCTCCTATAATTCACCCCTCCACTTT.

The chain combines TRBV30 with TRBJ1-2; perhaps TRBD1 as D (6 bases). This CDR3 is 13 amino acids long. V was clipped by 4 bases and J by 4 bases, with 13 bases between them. Germline loops: CDR1 GTSNPN, CDR2 SVGIG (reference sequence). This chain's CDR3 is CAWTPDRSYGYTF. In DNA form, the CDR3 reads TGTGCCTGGACCCCGGACAGAAGCTATGGCTACACCTTC.

This chain uses TRBV10-1 with TRBJ1-1; 7 nucleotides match TRBD1. Trimming removed 6 bases from V and 1 base from J; junction bases left unmatched: 5. The germline gives CDR1 WNHNN, CDR2 SYGVQD (reference sequence). This CDR3 contains 14 residues. CDR3 amino acids: CASSPTGTNTEAFF. DNA of the CDR3: TGCGCCAGCAGCCCGACAGGGACGAACACTGAAGCTTTCTTT.

The chain links TRBV5-1 to TRBJ2-7; weak D call: TRBD2 (5 bases). CDR1 is SGHRS, CDR2 YFSETQ, per germline. The CDR3 consists of 15 residues. V was cut by 4 bases and J by 1 base, with 15 bases left in between. The CDR3 reads CASSQARGGSYEQYF. The DNA of the CDR3 is TGCGCCAGCAGCCAAGCCCGGGGTGGTTCCTACGAGCAGTACTTC.

CDR3 coding DNA: TGCGCCAGCAGCTTGGATCGCTATGGCTACACCTTC. It encodes CASSLDRYGYTF. The chain combines TRBV5-1 with TRBJ1-2; no reliable D call. The CDR3 has 12 amino acids. Trimming removed 0 bases from V and 4 bases from J, with 4 bases in between. Germline CDR1 is SGHRS and CDR2 is YFSETQ.